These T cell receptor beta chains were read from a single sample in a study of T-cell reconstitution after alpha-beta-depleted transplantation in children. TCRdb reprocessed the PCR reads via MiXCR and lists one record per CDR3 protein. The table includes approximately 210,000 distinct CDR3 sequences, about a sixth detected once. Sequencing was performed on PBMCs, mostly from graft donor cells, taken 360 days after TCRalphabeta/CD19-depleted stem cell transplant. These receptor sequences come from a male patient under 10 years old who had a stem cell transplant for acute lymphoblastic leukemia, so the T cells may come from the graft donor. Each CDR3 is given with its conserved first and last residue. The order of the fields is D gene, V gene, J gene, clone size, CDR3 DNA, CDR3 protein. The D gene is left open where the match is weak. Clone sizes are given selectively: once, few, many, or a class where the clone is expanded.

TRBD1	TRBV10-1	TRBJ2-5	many	TGCGCCAGCAGTGAGGAGCCGGGACAGCTAGAGACCCAGTACTTC	CASSEEPGQLETQYF
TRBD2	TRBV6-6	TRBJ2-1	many	TGTGCCAGCAGTTATGTAGCGGGGAATGAGCAGTTCTTC	CASSYVAGNEQFF
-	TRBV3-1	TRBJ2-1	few	TGTGCCAGCAGCGCGATTCGAGGGGGAGGGCTCTCCTCCACGTTCTTC	CASSAIRGGGLSSTFF
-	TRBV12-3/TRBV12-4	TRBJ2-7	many	TGTGCCAGCAGTTTTTACGGGCCTCACGAGCAGTACTTC	CASSFYGPHEQYF
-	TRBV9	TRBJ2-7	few	TGTGCCAGCAGCGTAGCTTCAGCAGGTTCCTACGAGCAGTACTTC	CASSVASAGSYEQYF
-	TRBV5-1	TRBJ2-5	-	TGCGCCAGCATCGATTGGGCCGCGGAGACCCAGTACTTC	CASIDWAAETQYF
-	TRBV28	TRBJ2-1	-	TGTGCCAGCAGTTTGCTCACCCAACTTTGGGGTGGCTATGAGCAGTTCTTC	CASSLLTQLWGGYEQFF
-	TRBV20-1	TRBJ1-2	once	TGCAGTGCTAGTTACGGAGCGGGCTACACCTTC	CSASYGAGYTF
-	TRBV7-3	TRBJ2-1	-	TGTGCCAGCAGCTTATCTACATTGTGGGATAGACAGGATTCCTACAATGAGCAGTTCTTC	CASSLSTLWDRQDSYNEQFF
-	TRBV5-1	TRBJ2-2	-	TGCGCCAGCAGCTTGGGGGGCCTACAAGGAACCGGGGAGCTGTTTTTT	CASSLGGLQGTGELFF
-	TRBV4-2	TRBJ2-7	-	TGTGCCAGCAGCCAAGGTGGGGGAATCCCTTCCGAGCAGTACTTC	CASSQGGGIPSEQYF
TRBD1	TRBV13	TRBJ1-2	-	TGTGCCAGCAGCTACGAGGGACAGCCCAAGTATGGCTACACCTTC	CASSYEGQPKYGYTF
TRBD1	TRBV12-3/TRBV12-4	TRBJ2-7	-	TGTGCCAGCAGTTTGGGACAGGGTTCCGAGCAGTACTTC	CASSLGQGSEQYF
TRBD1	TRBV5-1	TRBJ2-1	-	TGCGCCAGCAGCGCCGGGACAGGGTCCCCCGGCTCCTACAATGAGCAGTTCTTC	CASSAGTGSPGSYNEQFF
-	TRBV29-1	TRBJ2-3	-	TGCAGCGTTAAGGAGCGGGCCCTCACAGATACGCAGTATTTT	CSVKERALTDTQYF
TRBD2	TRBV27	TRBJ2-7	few	TGTGCCAGCAGCAGGACTAGCGGGAAGGTCTACGAGCAGTACTTC	CASSRTSGKVYEQYF
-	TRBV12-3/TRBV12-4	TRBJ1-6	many	TGTGCCAGCAGTTACGGTGGCTCCTATAATTCACCCCTCCACTTT	CASSYGGSYNSPLHF
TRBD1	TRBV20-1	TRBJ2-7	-	TGCAGTGCTAGAGACGCGACAGGGCCCCCGGAGTACGAGCAGTACTTC	CSARDATGPPEYEQYF
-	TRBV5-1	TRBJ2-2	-	TGCGCCAGTAAGGGCGCGGAGAACACCGGGGAGCTGTTTTTT	CASKGAENTGELFF
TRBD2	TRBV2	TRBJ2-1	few	TGTGCCAGTCAGGGACTAGCGGGGCACAATGAGCAGTTCTTC	CASQGLAGHNEQFF
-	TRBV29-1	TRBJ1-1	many	TGCAGCGTTGAATTCCGGGGGAACACTGAAGCTTTCTTT	CSVEFRGNTEAFF
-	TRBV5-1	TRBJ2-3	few	TGCGCCAGCAGCCGGGACTTCGGCACAGATACGCAGTATTTT	CASSRDFGTDTQYF
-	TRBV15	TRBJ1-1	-	TGTGCCACCAGCAGAGAGATAGGGGTGGTGACTGAAGCTTTCTTT	CATSREIGVVTEAFF
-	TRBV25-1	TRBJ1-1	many	TGTGCCAGCAGTCCGGGGGCGGTCACTGAAGCTTTCTTT	CASSPGAVTEAFF
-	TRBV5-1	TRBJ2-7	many	TGCGCCAGCAGCTTGCGTATTGGGGCCTACGAGCAGTACTTC	CASSLRIGAYEQYF
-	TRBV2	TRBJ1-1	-	TGTGCCAGCAGTGTGCGACAGCTGAACACTGAAGCTTTCTTT	CASSVRQLNTEAFF
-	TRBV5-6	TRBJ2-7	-	TGTGCCAGCAGCTTGTTGGTCGGGGAACGCCACGAGCAGTACTTC	CASSLLVGERHEQYF
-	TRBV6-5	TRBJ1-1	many	TGTGCCAGCAGTTACTCAAGAAACACTGAAGCTTTCTTT	CASSYSRNTEAFF
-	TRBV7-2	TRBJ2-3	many	TGTGCCAGCAGCCTACAACCAGATACGCAGTATTTT	CASSLQPDTQYF
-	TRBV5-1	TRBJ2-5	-	TGCGCCAGCAGCTCGACGACAGGATGGGAGACCCAGTACTTC	CASSSTTGWETQYF
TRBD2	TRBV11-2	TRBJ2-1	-	TGTGCCAGCAGTCTCGGGACTAGCTCCTACAATGAGCAGTTCTTC	CASSLGTSSYNEQFF